This T cell receptor (beta chain) was profiled in a study of T cell changes during pregnancy in multiple sclerosis. Assay used: immunoSEQ multiplex PCR; TCRdb lists only in-frame clones, some missing. The sample consists of some 120,000 clones, approximately 94% of them appearing once. The CDR3 totals 15 residues. Specimen: peripheral blood, collected before pregnancy. The V call is TRBV12-1, the J call TRBJ2-5; the table's D call, TRBD2, was not checked against the DNA. TRBV12-1 is termed a pseudogene. The source is a female donor with multiple sclerosis, enrolled in a pregnancy study. In nucleotides, the CDR3 is TGTGCCAGCAGCTCCAAGGGACTAGCGGAAGAGACCCAGTACTTC. The encoded protein is CASSSKGLAEETQYF.